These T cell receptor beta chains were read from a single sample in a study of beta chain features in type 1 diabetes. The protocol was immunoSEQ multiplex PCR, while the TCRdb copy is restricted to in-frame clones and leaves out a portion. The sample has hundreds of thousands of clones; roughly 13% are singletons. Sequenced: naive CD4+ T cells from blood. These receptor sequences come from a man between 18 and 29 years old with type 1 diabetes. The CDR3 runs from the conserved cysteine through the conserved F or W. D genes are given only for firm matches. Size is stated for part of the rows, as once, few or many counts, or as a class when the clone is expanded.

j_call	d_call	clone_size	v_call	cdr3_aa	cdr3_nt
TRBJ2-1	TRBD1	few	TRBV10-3	CATGTGSNEQFF	TGTGCCACGGGGACAGGGAGCAATGAGCAGTTCTTC
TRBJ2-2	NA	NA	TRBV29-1	CSVEVPLWGNTGELFF	TGCAGCGTTGAGGTCCCACTCTGGGGGAACACCGGGGAGCTGTTTTTT
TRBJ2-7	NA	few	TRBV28	CASSSIWTDSLREQYF	TGTGCCAGCAGTTCTATATGGACGGACAGTTTACGCGAGCAGTACTTC
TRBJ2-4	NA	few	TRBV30	CAWSGVAKNIQYF	TGTGCCTGGAGTGGGGTAGCCAAAAACATTCAGTACTTC
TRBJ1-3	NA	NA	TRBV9	CASSVSAGIGHTIYF	TGTGCCAGCAGCGTATCGGCAGGGATAGGACACACCATATATTTT
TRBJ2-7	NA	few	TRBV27	CASSLSGGLPIYEQYF	TGTGCCAGCAGTTTATCTGGCGGGCTTCCAATTTACGAGCAGTACTTC
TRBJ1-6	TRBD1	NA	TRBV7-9	CASSRDRGDNSPLHF	TGTGCCAGTTCTCGGGACAGGGGGGATAATTCACCCCTCCACTTT
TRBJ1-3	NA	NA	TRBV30	CAWSFLKPGHLSF	TGTGCCTGGAGTTTCTTAAAACCGGGACACCTAAGTTTT
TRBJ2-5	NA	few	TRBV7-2	CASSPSVETQYF	TGTGCCAGCAGCCCAAGTGTGGAGACCCAGTACTTC
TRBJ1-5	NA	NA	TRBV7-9	CASSSGHEQPQHF	TGTGCCAGCAGCTCCGGACACGAACAGCCCCAGCATTTT
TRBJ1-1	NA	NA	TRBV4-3	CASSPGNTEAFF	TGCGCCAGCAGCCCAGGGAACACTGAAGCTTTCTTT
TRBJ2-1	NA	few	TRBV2	CASSIFPWGNEQFF	TGTGCCAGCAGTATTTTCCCGTGGGGAAATGAGCAGTTCTTC
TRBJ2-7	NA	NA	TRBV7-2	CASRLSYEQYF	TGTGCCAGCAGGCTCTCCTACGAGCAGTACTTC
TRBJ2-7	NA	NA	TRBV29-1	CSVGGSYEQYF	TGCAGCGTCGGGGGCTCCTACGAGCAGTACTTC
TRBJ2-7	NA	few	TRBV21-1	CASSTTSEDYEQYF	TGTGCCAGCAGCACGACTAGCGAAGACTACGAGCAGTACTTC
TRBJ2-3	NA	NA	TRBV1	CTSSRGGFWSGTQYF	TGCACCAGCAGCCGCGGGGGTTTCTGGTCGGGTACGCAGTATTTT
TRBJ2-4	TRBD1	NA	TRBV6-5	CASSSPGTGGYIQYF	TGTGCCAGCAGTTCGCCCGGGACAGGGGGATACATTCAGTACTTC
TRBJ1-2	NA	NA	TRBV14	CASSLGLPNYGYTF	TGTGCCAGCAGCCTGGGACTTCCGAACTATGGCTACACCTTC
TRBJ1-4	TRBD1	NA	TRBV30	CAWSRGTVGEKLFF	TGTGCCTGGAGTAGGGGGACAGTGGGTGAAAAACTGTTTTTT
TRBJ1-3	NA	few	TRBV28	CASSDRLREIYF	TGTGCCAGCAGCGATAGATTGCGGGAAATATATTTT
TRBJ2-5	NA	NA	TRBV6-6	CASSLNRAETQYF	TGTGCCAGCAGTCTTAACAGGGCGGAGACCCAGTACTTC
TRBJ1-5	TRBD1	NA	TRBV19	CASSTTGGGQPQHF	TGTGCCAGTAGTACCACAGGGGGCGGTCAGCCCCAGCATTTT
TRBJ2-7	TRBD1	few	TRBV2	CARGQGLLNEQYF	TGTGCCCGGGGACAGGGCTTATTAAACGAGCAGTACTTC
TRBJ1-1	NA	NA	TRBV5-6	CASSLTGLNTEAFF	TGTGCCAGCAGCTTGACAGGGCTGAACACTGAAGCTTTCTTT
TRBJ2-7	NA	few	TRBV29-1	CSVGQGLYEQYF	TGCAGCGTTGGACAGGGACTCTACGAGCAGTACTTC
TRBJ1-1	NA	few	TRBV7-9	CASSLTPLDAFF	TGTGCCAGCAGCTTAACCCCATTGGATGCTTTCTTT
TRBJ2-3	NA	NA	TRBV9	CASSVGTTDTQYF	TGTGCCAGCAGCGTAGGGACGACAGATACGCAGTATTTT
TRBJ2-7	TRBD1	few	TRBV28	CASSLWRRDRVYEQYF	TGTGCCAGCAGTTTATGGCGTAGGGACAGGGTCTACGAGCAGTACTTC
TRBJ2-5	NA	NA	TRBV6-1	CASSELRGRGETQYF	TGTGCCAGCAGTGAACTGCGGGGTAGGGGAGAGACCCAGTACTTC
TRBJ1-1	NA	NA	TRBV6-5	CASSYSAGFEAFF	TGTGCCAGCAGTTACTCGGCGGGTTTTGAAGCTTTCTTT
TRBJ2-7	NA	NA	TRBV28	CASSLFGQGRSYEQYF	TGTGCCAGCAGTTTATTCGGCCAGGGACGATCCTACGAGCAGTACTTC
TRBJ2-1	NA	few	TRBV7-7	CASSWDTYNEQFF	TGTGCTAGCAGCTGGGACACCTACAATGAGCAGTTCTTC
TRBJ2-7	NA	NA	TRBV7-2	CASSYLVPTEQYF	TGTGCCAGCAGCTACCTGGTCCCCACCGAGCAGTACTTC
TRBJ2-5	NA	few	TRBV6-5	CASSYRRQETQYF	TGTGCCAGCAGTTACCGCCGACAAGAGACCCAGTACTTC
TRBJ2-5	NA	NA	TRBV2	CASSKRGGSQETQYF	TGTGCCAGCAGTAAACGAGGGGGTTCCCAAGAGACCCAGTACTTC
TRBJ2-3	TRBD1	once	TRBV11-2	CASSLSSGTGSPDTQYF	TGTGCCAGCAGCCTTAGTTCCGGGACAGGGAGCCCAGATACGCAGTATTTT
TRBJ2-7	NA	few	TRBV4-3	CASSQDVGSYEQYF	TGCGCCAGCAGCCAAGATGTGGGATCCTACGAGCAGTACTTC
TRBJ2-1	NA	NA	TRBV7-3	CASSSGVHNEQFF	TGTGCCAGCAGCTCGGGCGTTCACAATGAGCAGTTCTTC
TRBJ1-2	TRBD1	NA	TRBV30	CAWSVPDRGGGYTF	TGTGCCTGGAGTGTACCGGACAGGGGAGGTGGCTACACCTTC
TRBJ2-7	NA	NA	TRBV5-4	CASSSGQETYEQYF	TGTGCCAGCAGCAGCGGGCAGGAGACCTACGAGCAGTACTTC
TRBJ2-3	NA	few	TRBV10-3	CAISEPQVGGSDTQYF	TGTGCCATCAGTGAACCCCAGGTTGGGGGTTCAGATACGCAGTATTTT
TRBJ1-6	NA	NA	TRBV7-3	CASSLEGTPLHF	TGTGCCAGCAGCTTAGAGGGGACACCCCTCCACTTT
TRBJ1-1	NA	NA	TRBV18	CASSPRREATTEAFF	TGTGCCAGCTCACCAAGAAGGGAAGCGACTACTGAAGCTTTCTTT
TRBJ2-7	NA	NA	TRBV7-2	CASSAATGFPYEQYF	TGTGCCAGCAGCGCGGCCACAGGGTTTCCGTACGAGCAGTACTTC
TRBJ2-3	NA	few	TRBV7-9	CASSRTESDTQYF	TGTGCCAGCAGCCGAACCGAAAGTGATACGCAGTATTTT
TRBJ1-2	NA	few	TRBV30	CAWTGGYGYTF	TGTGCCTGGACCGGGGGGTATGGCTACACCTTC
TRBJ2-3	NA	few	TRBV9	CASSVVTDTQYF	TGTGCCAGCAGCGTAGTAACAGATACGCAGTATTTT
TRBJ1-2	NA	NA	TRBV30	CAGTRDTYYGYTF	TGTGCCGGGACCCGGGACACCTACTATGGCTACACCTTC
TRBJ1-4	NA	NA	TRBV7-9	CASSPAGWNEKLFF	TGTGCCAGCAGCCCGGCGGGTTGGAATGAAAAACTGTTTTTT
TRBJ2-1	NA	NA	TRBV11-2	CASSSISGVNEQFF	TGTGCCAGCAGCTCAATATCAGGGGTTAATGAGCAGTTCTTC
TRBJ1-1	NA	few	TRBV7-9	CASSPRITPAGTEAFF	TGTGCCAGCAGCCCCCGGATCACCCCGGCGGGCACTGAAGCTTTCTTT
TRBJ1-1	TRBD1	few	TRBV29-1	CSVEGQENTEAFF	TGCAGCGTTGAGGGACAGGAGAACACTGAAGCTTTCTTT
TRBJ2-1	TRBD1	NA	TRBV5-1	CASSFSPGQVNEQFF	TGCGCCAGCAGCTTCAGTCCGGGACAGGTCAATGAGCAGTTCTTC
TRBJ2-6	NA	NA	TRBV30	CAWSEGQSGANVLTF	TGTGCCTGGAGTGAAGGACAGTCTGGGGCCAACGTCCTGACTTTC
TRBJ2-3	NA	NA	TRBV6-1	CASRGAGSDTQYF	TGTGCCAGCCGGGGGGCAGGTTCGGATACGCAGTATTTT